Listed here are 16 T cell receptor beta chains from one sample, sequenced in a study of radiotherapy plus CTLA-4 blockade in lung cancer. Here immunoSEQ multiplex PCR was the method, and the copy in TCRdb shows in-frame clones only, minus some. The sample carries some 70,000 clones, over 80% recorded once. Source: peripheral blood, taken from a patient treated with radiotherapy plus ipilimumab. These receptors were taken from a human donor with non-small cell lung cancer who had a partial response to radiotherapy plus ipilimumab.

Points on this clone: At one boundary the junction diverges from the germline segment, which might be a read error. The V call is TRBV27, the J call TRBJ1-1; D possibly corresponds to TRBD1 (5 bases). Germline loops: CDR1 MNHEY, CDR2 SMNVEV (reference sequence). CDR3 length equals 14 residues. The CDR3 sequence: CTSSFRGSGTEAFF. The CDR3 DNA sequence: TGTACCAGCAGTTTTCGGGGGAGCGGCACTGAAGCTTTCTTT.

The CDR3 region is CASSLGLAVNTGELFF. The CDR3 bases are TGTGCCAGCAGCCTGGGCCTAGCGGTGAACACCGGGGAGCTGTTTTTT. The chain carries TRBV5-4 and TRBJ2-2; 7 bases agree with TRBD2. CDR3 length: 16 residues. V shed 4 bases, J shed 1 base, and the junction held 7 bases outside the gene matches. CDR1 SGHNT and CDR2 YYREEE come from the germline V gene (reference sequence).

This chain connects TRBV5-1 to TRBJ2-5; the D gene is possibly TRBD1 (5 bases). This CDR3 is built from 13 residues. V was trimmed by 2 bases and J by 2 bases, leaving 7 bases between them. The germline V gene encodes CDR1 SGHRS and CDR2 YFSETQ. CDR3 nucleotide sequence: TGCGCCAGCAGCTTAAGGGGACAAGAGACCCAGTACTTC. Residues: CASSLRGQETQYF.

The chain uses TRBV7-7 and TRBJ2-2; D unclear. The CDR3 extends over 13 amino acids. CDR1 is SSHAT and CDR2 is FNYEAQ in the germline V gene (reference sequence). V was pared by 0 bases and J by 8 bases, with 7 bases between. In DNA form, the CDR3 reads TGTGCCAGCAGCTTAGCGCGCGGAGGGGAGCTGTTTTTT. It is translated as CASSLARGGELFF.

This clone was seen only once. This chain connects TRBV28 to TRBJ2-2, with 7 nucleotides matching TRBD2. Per the germline V gene, CDR1 is MDHEN and CDR2 is SYDVKM. This CDR3 has 17 amino acids. Trimming at V came to 1 base and at J to 4 bases, leaving 9 bases not matched to a gene. The CDR3 DNA sequence: TGTGCCAGCAGTTTATTGGCTAGCGGAACGTTCACCGGGGAGCTGTTTTTT. Translation: CASSLLASGTFTGELFF.

V gene TRBV7-9 combines with J gene TRBJ2-1, with 10 positions matching TRBD2. The V and J ends lost 7 bases and 3 bases, in that order; junction bases with no gene match: 6. Germline CDR1 SEHNR, CDR2 FQNEAQ (reference sequence). CDR3 size: 15 residues. The CDR3 protein is CASTTGTSDYNEQFF. The CDR3 region has the DNA TGTGCCAGCACCACCGGGACTAGCGACTACAATGAGCAGTTCTTC.

V gene TRBV7-7 combines with J gene TRBJ1-4; D gene unclear. V shed 2 bases and J shed 3 bases, with 10 bases lying between them. This CDR3 is 15 amino acids long. Germline V CDR1 and CDR2: SSHAT, FNYEAQ (reference sequence). The CDR3 DNA reads TGTGCCAGCAGCTTAAGCGGCAGTCCTAATGAAAAACTGTTTTTT. Translating gives CASSLSGSPNEKLFF.

The chain combines TRBV18 with TRBJ1-2, with 10 nucleotides matching TRBD1. CDR1 is KGHSH, CDR2 LQKENI, per germline. V shed 3 bases, J shed 4 bases, and the junction held 8 bases outside the gene matches. The CDR3 is 16 amino acids. In DNA form, the CDR3 reads TGTGCCAGCTCACCGTCCGGGACAGGGGCACCCTATGGCTACACCTTC. As protein: CASSPSGTGAPYGYTF. The variable domain in full, completed from reference TRBV18 and TRBJ1-2, reads NAGVMQNPRHLVRRRGQEARLRCSPMKGHSHVYWYRQLPEEGLKFMVYLQKENIIDESGMPKERFSAEFPKEGPSILRIQQVVRGDSAAYFCASSPSGTGAPYGYTFGSGTRLTVV.

This clone was detected a few times. The chain is built from TRBV2 and TRBJ1-1, with a weak D call TRBD1 (5 bases). Germline lookup yields CDR1 SNHLY and CDR2 FYNNEI. V lost 6 bases and J lost 5, with 13 bases in between. The CDR3 consists of 13 residues. CDR3 sequence: CASRAGGKTEAFF. In nucleotides, the CDR3 is TGTGCCAGCAGGGCCGGGGGGAAAACTGAAGCTTTCTTT. The full variable domain, in which reference TRBV2 and TRBJ1-1 provide the parts outside the CDR3, is EPEVTQTPSHQVTQMGQEVILRCVPISNHLYFYWYRQILGQKVEFLVSFYNNEISEKSEIFDDQFSVERPDGSNFTLKIRSTKLEDSAMYFCASRAGGKTEAFFGQGTRLTVV.

The V call is TRBV2, the J call TRBJ2-7; D may be TRBD1 (6 bases). The germline V gene encodes CDR1 SNHLY and CDR2 FYNNEI. The V end lost 2 bases, the J end lost 2 bases, and 10 bases lay between the germline ends. CDR3 length equals 14 residues. In DNA, the CDR3 is TGTGCCAGCAGTGAAAGGGACATAACCTACGAGCAGTACTTC. Translating gives CASSERDITYEQYF.

This chain links TRBV6-5 with TRBJ2-5; TRBD1 is a possible D gene (5 bases). CDR1 and CDR2 from the germline V gene are MNHEY and SVGAGI. The germline V and J ends were trimmed by 5 bases and 0 bases, with 10 bases remaining between them. The CDR3 covers 14 residues. The CDR3 nucleotides read TGTGCCAGCAGTGAAGACAGAGACCAAGAGACCCAGTACTTC. It yields the protein CASSEDRDQETQYF.

The chain links TRBV19 to TRBJ2-6; TRBD1 might be the D (6 bases). The germline V gene encodes CDR1 LNHDA and CDR2 SQIVND (reference sequence). The CDR3 runs 15 residues. V dropped 3 bases and J dropped 4 bases, with 10 bases sitting between them. The CDR3 loop reads CASSIPGVGANVLTF. For the CDR3, the DNA is TGTGCCAGTAGTATCCCAGGGGTCGGGGCCAACGTCCTGACTTTC.

This chain joins TRBV5-5 and TRBJ1-4; 9 bases line up with TRBD1. Germline trimming cut 3 bases from V and 8 bases from J; bases unmatched to any gene: 5. Germline V CDR1 and CDR2: SGHKS, YYEKEE (reference sequence). There are 14 residues in the CDR3. The CDR3 coding sequence is TGTGCCAGCAGCTGGACAGGGGTTGAGGAAAAACTGTTTTTT. It yields the protein CASSWTGVEEKLFF.

V is TRBV9 and J is TRBJ1-2, with D maybe TRBD1 (5 bases). Trimming pared 4 bases from V and 5 bases from J, leaving 15 bases between. The CDR3 loop spans 14 amino acids. Germline V gene lookup returns CDR1 SGDLS and CDR2 YYNGEE. The CDR3 here is CASSPRGTVYGYTF. As DNA, the CDR3 is TGTGCCAGCAGCCCACGGGGGACGGTTTATGGCTACACCTTC.

The chain joins TRBV2 to TRBJ1-6; no clear D gene. Germline values: CDR1 SNHLY, CDR2 FYNNEI. CDR3 length equals 14 residues. Between the trimmed V and J ends, which lost 4 bases and 4 bases, there was a span of 8 bases. DNA for the CDR3: TGTGCCAGCAGTGTACCCGCGTATAATTCACCCCTCCACTTT. Its protein product is CASSVPAYNSPLHF.

This rearrangement joins TRBV5-1 to TRBJ2-3; 9 positions agree with TRBD1. J gave up 4 bases and V 0 bases, and 6 bases lay outside the gene matches. The CDR3 contains 16 residues. Germline V gene data show CDR1 as SGHRS and CDR2 as YFSETQ. The DNA for the CDR3 is TGCGCCAGCAGCTTGGGAGACAGGGGGGTTGCAGATACGCAGTATTTT. Amino acid sequence: CASSLGDRGVADTQYF.